This TCR beta chain is from a study of control samples from healthy donors and cancer patients. V lost 7 bases and J 8 bases, leaving 17 bases between the germline ends. The CDR3 has 13 amino acids. From germline, CDR1 is LNHDA and CDR2 SQIVND (reference sequence). The table came from immunoSEQ multiplex PCR; TCRdb's copy has only in-frame clones and leaves some out. The sample includes over 150,000 clones, more than 85% seen only once; the top ten take around 2%. V usage is TRBV19 and J usage is TRBJ1-1; D gene ambiguous. The sample was blood. The sequence was obtained from a woman between 40 and 55 years old in good health. The CDR3 is CASNDRPMEEAFF. Here the CDR3 DNA reads TGTGCCAGTAATGACCGGCCCATGGAGGAAGCTTTCTTT.